Presented here are 24 T cell receptor beta chains from one specimen sequenced in a study of CD8+CD57+ T cells in acquired aplastic anemia. The TCR beta profiling, which covered VDJ combination and CDR3 sequence, was carried out using genomic DNA as the template. TCRdb reprocessed the reads via MiXCR and lists one record per CDR3 protein. The sample has 150,000 to 200,000 distinct CDR3 sequences; over 60% are singletons. Source material: sorted CD4+, CD8+, or CD8+CD57+ T cells (not recorded which) from PBMCs. These TCRs come from a human donor with severe aplastic anemia or a healthy control (not recorded which).

This clonotype has just a few counts. This chain links TRBV6-2 or TRBV6-3 with TRBJ2-7; the D call may be TRBD1 or TRBD2 (6 bases each). The V gene lost 0 bases and the J gene lost 7 bases, with 13 bases spanning the gap. Germline CDR1 is MNHEY and CDR2 is SVGEGT. The CDR3 runs 14 residues. CDR3 in DNA: TGTGCCAGCAGTTACTCGGGGGGCGCGGGGGAGCAGTACTTC. It is translated as CASSYSGGAGEQYF.

Here the CDR3 reads CASSVQSQGTNEKLFF. The CDR3 DNA follows: TGCGCCAGCAGCGTACAGTCACAGGGAACTAATGAAAAACTGTTTTTT. This chain joins TRBV5-1 and TRBJ1-4, with D perhaps TRBD1 (6 bases). Per germline, CDR1 SGHRS and CDR2 YFSETQ. V was cut by 4 bases and J by 1 base, with 14 bases left in between. There are 16 residues in the CDR3.

This clonotype was picked up many times. The V call is TRBV6-5, the J call TRBJ2-6; D not resolved. The germline V and J ends were trimmed by 1 base and 0 bases, with 10 bases remaining between them. This CDR3 spans 17 amino acids. CDR1 is MNHEY, CDR2 SVGAGI, per germline. As DNA, the CDR3 is TGTGCCAGCAGTTACTTGTTGGCCCACTCTGGGGCCAACGTCCTGACTTTC. Encoded protein: CASSYLLAHSGANVLTF.

This rearrangement joins TRBV19 to TRBJ1-5; the D is unclear. The CDR3 extends over 13 amino acids. Trimming took off 4 bases at V and 7 bases at J, with 11 bases between the two ends. The germline gives CDR1 LNHDA, CDR2 SQIVND (reference sequence). In nucleotides, the CDR3 is TGTGCCAGTAGTAGGCCAGACCCCCAGCCCCAGCATTTT. Translated: CASSRPDPQPQHF.

This clonotype has only one observation. The rearrangement links TRBV12-3 or TRBV12-4 to TRBJ1-3; D is unclear. The V gene lost 10 bases and the J gene lost 4 bases, with 8 bases spanning the gap. This CDR3 has 11 amino acids. This CDR3 is CATGVGNTIYF. CDR3 bases: TGTGCCACCGGGGTAGGAAACACCATATATTTT.

J is TRBJ1-1 and V is TRBV7-9; D remains ambiguous. The CDR3 runs 13 residues. Germline V gene sequence: CDR1 SEHNR, CDR2 FQNEAQ (reference sequence). Deletions cut 1 base from V and 7 bases from J, with 10 bases between. Here the CDR3 reads CASSLGQYGEAFF. CDR3 nucleotide sequence: TGTGCCAGCAGCTTAGGGCAATACGGTGAAGCTTTCTTT.

The chain employs TRBV25-1 and TRBJ2-5; TRBD1 matches 8 bases. This CDR3 has 12 amino acids. Germline assignment: CDR1 MGHDK and CDR2 SYGVNS. The trim removed 0 bases at V and 13 bases at J, leaving 4 bases unmatched. The CDR3 region has the DNA TGTGCCAGCAGTGAATATCGGACAGGGCGGTACTTC. Translated, it gives CASSEYRTGRYF.

In this sample, this clonotype turned up a few times. The chain recombines TRBV6-2 or TRBV6-3 with TRBJ2-5; D might be TRBD2 (5 bases). CDR3 size: 14 residues. Trimming removed 0 bases at V and 5 bases at J, with 10 bases between. The V gene's germline CDR1 is MNHEY and CDR2 SVGEGT. The DNA for the CDR3 is TGTGCCAGCAGTTACTCGCCGGGGATGGAGACCCAGTACTTC. This translates into CASSYSPGMETQYF.

The V and J genes are TRBV18 and TRBJ2-7; D not resolved. Deletions cut 4 bases from V and 4 bases from J, with 14 bases between. The CDR3 runs to 14 residues. Per the germline V gene, CDR1 is KGHSH and CDR2 is LQKENI. In DNA, the CDR3 is TGTGCCAGCTCACTTCAACCGGGTGGGTACGAGCAGTACTTC. Translation: CASSLQPGGYEQYF. Based on the CDR3 plus reference TRBV18 and TRBJ2-7, the full variable domain is NAGVMQNPRHLVRRRGQEARLRCSPMKGHSHVYWYRQLPEEGLKFMVYLQKENIIDESGMPKERFSAEFPKEGPSILRIQQVVRGDSAAYFCASSLQPGGYEQYFGPGTRLTVT.

The chain combines TRBV29-1 with TRBJ1-5, with D unresolved. The CDR3 contains 12 residues. CDR1 and CDR2 (germline): SQVTM, ANQGSEA. Between the trimmed V and J ends, which lost 1 base and 2 bases, there was a span of 3 bases. The CDR3 spells CSVEGGNQPQHF. In nucleotides, the CDR3 is TGCAGCGTTGAAGGTGGCAATCAGCCCCAGCATTTT.

The rearrangement uses TRBV7-9 and TRBJ1-1; no reliable D call. The CDR3 spans 15 residues. Per germline, CDR1 SEHNR and CDR2 FQNEAQ (reference sequence). V shed 0 bases and J shed 2 bases, with 10 bases lying between them. Here the CDR3 reads CASSLAHLGNTEAFF. DNA for the CDR3: TGTGCCAGCAGCTTAGCGCATTTGGGTAACACTGAAGCTTTCTTT.

This clonotype was seen at least ten times. V gene TRBV19 combines with J gene TRBJ1-5; D is uncertain. The CDR3 has 15 amino acids. Per germline, CDR1 LNHDA and CDR2 SQIVND (reference sequence). The ends were cut back, 3 bases at V and 0 bases at J, with 9 bases in the middle. In DNA, the CDR3 is TGTGCCAGTAGTATGTACAGCCATAGCAATCAGCCCCAGCATTTT. Encoded protein: CASSMYSHSNQPQHF.

The chain recombines TRBV6-6 with TRBJ1-2, with D perhaps matching TRBD1 (6 bases). V lost 10 bases and J lost 2, with 17 bases in between. The CDR3 consists of 14 residues. In germline, CDR1 is MNHNY, CDR2 SVGAGI (reference sequence). The CDR3 loop is CATQPRGGNYGYTF. For the CDR3, the DNA is TGTGCCACTCAGCCCCGCGGGGGCAACTATGGCTACACCTTC.

J is TRBJ1-2 and V is TRBV20-1; D not resolved. Germline CDR1 and CDR2: DFQATT and SNEGSKA (reference sequence). V lost 3 bases to trimming and J lost 0 bases, with 8 bases between them. The CDR3 sequence is 13 residues long. CDR3 region: CSASSLANYGYTF. In DNA, the CDR3 is TGCAGTGCTAGTAGCCTTGCTAACTATGGCTACACCTTC.

The V gene is TRBV5-1, the J gene TRBJ2-7; TRBD2 matches at 9 bases. V was clipped by 0 bases and J by 3 bases; unmatched bases: 4. CDR1 SGHRS and CDR2 YFSETQ come from the germline V gene. The CDR3 has 15 amino acids. The CDR3 region has the DNA TGCGCCAGCAGCTTGGCCGTAGCGGGGGTCTACGAGCAGTACTTC. This encodes CASSLAVAGVYEQYF.

The CDR3 reads CASSLFQGALNTEAFF. CDR3 bases: TGCGCCAGCAGCTTGTTCCAGGGGGCATTGAACACTGAAGCTTTCTTT. This chain uses TRBV5-1 with TRBJ1-1, with 8 positions matching TRBD1. V lost 1 base to trimming and J lost 0 bases; unmatched junction nucleotides: 5. The CDR3 spans 16 residues. Germline assignment: CDR1 SGHRS and CDR2 YFSETQ.

The genes are TRBV7-6 and TRBJ1-2, with D possibly being TRBD1 (5 bases). Deletions cut 1 base from V and 2 bases from J, with 11 bases between. Germline V CDR1 and CDR2: SGHVS, FNYEAQ. The CDR3 length is 15 residues. CDR3 residues: CASSLVSGGNYGYTF. The CDR3 DNA sequence: TGTGCCAGCAGCTTAGTCTCGGGGGGAAACTATGGCTACACCTTC.

This clonotype showed up many times. The chain joins TRBV19 to TRBJ1-1, with no clear D. Per germline, CDR1 LNHDA and CDR2 SQIVND (reference sequence). This CDR3 contains 13 residues. Trimming removed 4 bases from V and 4 bases from J, with 10 bases in between. CDR3 nucleotide sequence: TGTGCCAGTAGTACTCTCGAAGGCACTGAAGCTTTCTTT. It codes for CASSTLEGTEAFF.

This chain links TRBV20-1 with TRBJ1-1; D ambiguous. CDR1 and CDR2 from the germline V gene are DFQATT and SNEGSKA (reference sequence). V was shortened by 1 base and J by 11 bases, with 14 bases between the two germline ends. The CDR3 has 12 residues. The DNA for the CDR3 is TGCAGTGCTAGAGGATGGACCGGGGAGGCTTTCTTT. Translating it yields CSARGWTGEAFF.

J is TRBJ1-1 and V is TRBV6-5; the D gene is possibly TRBD1 (6 bases). Germline CDR1 MNHEY, CDR2 SVGAGI. CDR3 size: 15 residues. V was shortened by 6 bases and J by 5 bases, with 19 bases between the two germline ends. The CDR3 sequence: CASRTLWGAGTEAFF. CDR3 coding DNA: TGTGCCAGCAGGACCCTGTGGGGGGCTGGGACTGAAGCTTTCTTT.

This clonotype was observed a handful of times. This chain connects TRBV15 to TRBJ2-5, with D tentatively TRBD1 (6 bases). This CDR3 comprises 13 residues. Trimming took 7 bases from V and 5 from J, leaving 14 bases between them. Germline CDR1 LNHNV, CDR2 YYDKDF (reference sequence). The CDR3 DNA reads TGTGCCACCACGCTCAGGGGAGAGGAGACCCAGTACTTC. Translated: CATTLRGEETQYF.

This clonotype came up a few times. V is TRBV19 and J is TRBJ1-2; D is ambiguous. The V and J ends lost 4 bases and 6 bases respectively, with 12 bases between them. The length of the CDR3 is 13 residues. CDR1 and CDR2 (germline): LNHDA, SQIVND (reference sequence). CDR3 amino acids: CASSSYSANGYTF. For the CDR3, the DNA is TGTGCCAGTAGTAGTTATTCGGCGAATGGCTACACCTTC.

The gene calls are TRBV19 and TRBJ2-7; D ambiguous. The V end was cut by 3 bases, the J end by 0 bases, with 6 bases between. The CDR3 consists of 13 residues. The germline V gene has CDR1 LNHDA and CDR2 SQIVND (reference sequence). CDR3 nucleotides: TGTGCCAGTAGTATCGGCAGCTCCTACGAGCAGTACGTC. Its protein product is CASSIGSSYEQYV.

The V and J genes are TRBV10-3 and TRBJ1-5, with D tentatively TRBD1 (5 bases). This CDR3 has 14 amino acids. Germline assignment: CDR1 ENHRY and CDR2 SYGVKD. Trimming took off 4 bases at V and 5 bases at J, with 12 bases between the two ends. CDR3 coding DNA: TGTGCCATCAGTGCGGGGACCGAGGATCAGCCCCAGCATTTT. Translating it yields CAISAGTEDQPQHF.